This TCR beta chain was recorded in a study of blood T cells in healthy people across ages. Study conclusions and caveats: Compared with aged donors, long-lived donors showed fewer expanded clones, suggesting selection.

This clonotype came up many times. Its target is unknown. Just one base apart from a much larger clone, this may be a read error. The use of a sample-barcoded 5' primer and a J-beta primer mix characterized a second PCR of roughly 6 to 11 cycles. TCRdb itself ran the 5' RACE reads through MiXCR, one entry per CDR3 protein. This repertoire shows about 1.5 million distinct CDR3 sequences, about 42% found once; its top ten account for around 4%. The origin of this receptor is a woman younger than 30 in good health. Specimen: blood.

CDR3 in amino acids: CSASGAGVLDSQTQYF. Here the CDR3 DNA reads TGCAGTGCTAGTGGGGCGGGGGTCCTGGATTCACAGACCCAGTACTTC. V gene TRBV20-1 combines with J gene TRBJ2-5; 7 bases fit TRBD2. The V segment lost 3 bases and the J segment 6 bases; nucleotides outside the gene matches: 16. From germline, CDR1 is DFQATT and CDR2 SNEGSKA (reference sequence). There are 16 residues in the CDR3.